This TCR beta chain was profiled in a study of tumor and adjacent non-tumor tissue in lung cancer. Whole-study results and caveats: Top 100 clones took a larger repertoire share in normal lung.

For this clonotype: What it binds is unknown. An end of the junction differs from the germline gene, which may be a read error.

This sample's RNA came from whole unsorted tissue. The normal lung tissue was taken more than 3 cm from the tumor edge. In germline, CDR1 is MNHEY, CDR2 SVGAGI. The CDR3 spans 14 residues. TCRbeta libraries were built with three rounds of nested PCR, modified from ARM-PCR. TCRdb re-analysed the multiplex PCR reads in MiXCR, keeping a single row per CDR3 protein. The repertoire has some 68,000 distinct CDR3 sequences, roughly 77% of them found once; the top ten carry less than 50%. V usage is TRBV6-5 and J usage is TRBJ2-3, with D maybe TRBD2 (5 bases). The specimen sequenced was distant non-tumor lung tissue. The sequence derives from a man in his sixties with non-small cell lung cancer. Written as DNA, the CDR3 is TGTGTCAGCAGCCCCAGGACTAGCACAGATACGCAGTATTTT. It codes for CVSSPRTSTDTQYF.